The 12 T cell receptor beta chains reported below all come from one sample, sequenced in a study of blood T cell repertoires in COVID-19. Clones were sequenced by immunoSEQ multiplex PCR, and TCRdb holds only the in-frame ones, with some missing. The table shows about 90,000 clones, with about four fifths occurring only once. Input material: peripheral blood. The receptors stem from a man aged 60-69 years with acute or convalescent COVID-19.

The chain links TRBV7-2 to TRBJ2-2, with D possibly being TRBD2 (5 bases). V dropped 0 bases and J dropped 5 bases, with 10 bases sitting between them. The CDR3 has 15 amino acids. Germline loops: CDR1 SGHTA, CDR2 FQGNSA. The CDR3 DNA is TGTGCCAGCAGCTTAGCGGGGAGTGGGACCGGGGAGCTGTTTTTT. Its protein product is CASSLAGSGTGELFF.

The rearrangement uses TRBV21-1 and TRBJ2-2; TRBD2, the table's D call, was not compared with the DNA. TRBV21-1 corresponds to a pseudogene. This CDR3 has 19 residues. CDR3 in amino acids: CASALRSIRRIFFTGELFF. As DNA, the CDR3 is TGTGCCAGTGCCTTGCGGTCGATCAGGAGGATCTTCTTCACCGGGGAGCTGTTTTTT.

This clone was detected many times. The chain uses TRBV2 and TRBJ1-5; D unresolved. Germline V gives CDR1 SNHLY, CDR2 FYNNEI. V lost 7 bases and J 9 bases, leaving 19 bases between the germline ends. The CDR3 consists of 14 residues. The CDR3 reads CASTRNSGSWPQHF. In DNA form, the CDR3 reads TGTGCCAGCACCCGGAACAGTGGGTCGTGGCCCCAGCATTTT.

Here the CDR3 reads CAISEEGAGWNTGELFF. In nucleotides, the CDR3 is TGTGCCATCAGTGAGGAGGGGGCGGGGTGGAACACCGGGGAGCTGTTTTTT. The rearrangement links TRBV10-3 to TRBJ2-2, with TRBD1 as a possible D gene (7 bases). The germline gives CDR1 ENHRY, CDR2 SYGVKD. Between the trimmed V and J ends, which lost 2 bases and 1 base, there was a span of 14 bases. The length of the CDR3 is 17 residues.

This chain uses TRBV27 with TRBJ2-5; 8 nucleotides match TRBD1. The CDR3 has 15 amino acids. V gave up 1 base and J gave up 4 bases; unmatched junction bases: 5. Germline CDR1 and CDR2: MNHEY and SMNVEV (reference sequence). CDR3: CASSLFSGTGETQYF. The CDR3 nucleotides read TGTGCCAGCAGTTTATTTTCAGGGACAGGAGAGACCCAGTACTTC.

This clone turned up a few times. This rearrangement joins TRBV5-1 to TRBJ1-3; 9 bases line up with TRBD1. The ends lost 0 bases at V and 2 bases at J; junction bases unmatched: 0. Per germline, CDR1 SGHRS and CDR2 YFSETQ. The length of the CDR3 is 15 residues. CDR3 nucleotides: TGCGCCAGCAGCTTGGGGACAGGGGCTGGAAACACCATATATTTT. This sequence encodes CASSLGTGAGNTIYF.

The CDR3 loop reads CASSRTLAGRYNEQFF. The CDR3 bases are TGTGCCAGCAGCCGAACTCTAGCGGGGCGGTACAATGAGCAGTTCTTC. The V gene is TRBV7-9, the J gene TRBJ2-1; TRBD2 matches 9 bases. The ends lost 5 bases at V and 4 bases at J; junction bases unmatched: 9. The CDR3 sequence is 16 residues long. Per germline, CDR1 SEHNR and CDR2 FQNEAQ (reference sequence). Using reference TRBV7-9 and TRBJ2-1 for the parts outside the CDR3, the full variable domain is DTGVSQNPRHKITKRGQNVTFRCDPISEHNRLYWYRQTLGQGPEFLTYFQNEAQLEKSRLLSDRFSAERPKGSFSTLEIQRTEQGDSAMYLCASSRTLAGRYNEQFFGPGTRLTVL.

J is TRBJ1-4 and V is TRBV19, with 7 bases that match TRBD1. CDR1 is LNHDA, CDR2 SQIVND, per germline (reference sequence). The CDR3 consists of 15 residues. With 5 bases clipped from V and 3 bases from J, the junction kept 6 bases outside the gene matches. CDR3 amino acids: CASSAGGRANEKLFF. The CDR3 region has the DNA TGTGCCAGTAGTGCAGGGGGTCGGGCTAATGAAAAACTGTTTTTT.

This chain joins TRBV7-3 and TRBJ1-1; 7 bases are shared with TRBD1. CDR3 size: 15 residues. V was clipped by 0 bases and J by 1 base; unmatched bases: 2. Germline V gene sequence: CDR1 SGHTA, CDR2 FQGTGA. In nucleotides, the CDR3 is TGTGCCAGCAGCTTAACCGGGACAGCGAACACTGAAGCTTTCTTT. It specifies CASSLTGTANTEAFF.

The chain is built from TRBV24-1 and TRBJ1-2, with D perhaps matching TRBD1 (6 bases). Germline V gives CDR1 KGHDR, CDR2 SFDVKD. Trimming cost V 6 bases and J 5 bases, with 18 bases left between them. This CDR3 comprises 15 residues. CDR3 bases: TGTGCCACCAGTCCACCCCCTGCCAGGGGTTATGGCTACACCTTC. This sequence encodes CATSPPPARGYGYTF.

V gene TRBV30 combines with J gene TRBJ2-3; D gene uncertain. The germline V gene has CDR1 GTSNPN and CDR2 SVGIG (reference sequence). CDR3 length: 10 residues. V was clipped by 8 bases and J by 5 bases, with 8 bases between them. CDR3 sequence reads: CALMRDTQYF. In DNA, the CDR3 is TGTGCCCTAATGCGAGATACGCAGTATTTT.

The rearrangement joins TRBV30 to TRBJ1-4, with D perhaps TRBD1 (6 bases). Trimming took off 7 bases at V and 5 bases at J, with 11 bases between the two ends. Germline CDR1 is GTSNPN and CDR2 is SVGIG (reference sequence). This CDR3 has 12 amino acids. CDR3 amino acids: CAYRVGNEKLFF. CDR3 DNA: TGTGCCTACAGGGTGGGGAATGAAAAACTGTTTTTT.